The 17 T cell receptor beta chains reported below all come from one sample, sequenced in a study of blood T cell repertoires in COVID-19. The assay was immunoSEQ multiplex PCR, and TCRdb's table has in-frame clones only and misses some. In the table there are about 130,000 clones, around 77% of which are singletons. Sequenced material: peripheral blood. Receptors were obtained from a human donor in a cohort sampled during active COVID-19.

In this sample, this clone turned up a few times. The chain is built from TRBV7-8 and TRBJ2-2; the D gene is possibly TRBD2 (5 bases). Trimming removed 7 bases from V and 4 bases from J, with 16 bases in between. Per the germline V gene, CDR1 is SGHVS and CDR2 is FQNEAQ. CDR3 length equals 15 residues. CDR3 sequence reads: CASTSLSGFTGELFF. The DNA of the CDR3 is TGTGCCAGCACCTCCTTAAGCGGATTCACCGGGGAGCTGTTTTTT.

V and J are TRBV29-1 and TRBJ2-7; 9 bases are a match to TRBD1. V dropped 0 bases and J dropped 6; count of bases not matched to a gene: 9. Germline V gives CDR1 SQVTM, CDR2 ANQGSEA. The CDR3 loop spans 15 amino acids. CDR3 DNA: TGCAGCGTTGAAGATCTTAGGACAGGGGCGGGCGAGCAGTACTTC. It is translated as CSVEDLRTGAGEQYF.

V gene TRBV5-6 combines with J gene TRBJ2-7; a weak D match, TRBD1 (6 bases). The CDR3 covers 14 residues. CDR1 is SGHDT and CDR2 is YYEEEE in the germline V gene. The V end lost 3 bases, the J end lost 5 bases, and 15 bases lay between the germline ends. CDR3 sequence: CASSSNYRVHEQYF. The CDR3 DNA sequence: TGTGCCAGCAGCTCCAATTACAGGGTCCACGAGCAGTACTTC.

This clone is a singleton in its sample. The genes are TRBV6-5 and TRBJ1-4, with TRBD1 as a possible D gene (5 bases). Germline CDR1 reads MNHEY; CDR2 reads SVGAGI. Trimming shortened V by 2 bases and J by 6 bases, and 10 bases separated the two germline ends. The CDR3 has 14 residues. The CDR3, as DNA: TGTGCCAGCAGTTACGTGGGGGGGGATGAAAAACTGTTTTTT. Amino acids: CASSYVGGDEKLFF.

This clone has just a few counts. V and J are TRBV7-3 and TRBJ1-2; 8 bases align to TRBD1. The germline V gene encodes CDR1 SGHTA and CDR2 FQGTGA. The CDR3 sequence is 14 residues long. Germline trimming cut 0 bases from V and 8 bases from J; bases unmatched to any gene: 5. The CDR3 loop reads CASSLTGTGTGYTF. The CDR3 DNA sequence: TGTGCCAGCAGCTTAACGGGGACAGGTACCGGCTACACCTTC. The whole variable domain, remainder taken from reference TRBV7-3 and TRBJ1-2, is GAGVSQTPSNKVTEKGKYVELRCDPISGHTALYWYRQSLGQGPEFLIYFQGTGAADDSGLPNDRFFAVRPEGSVSTLKIQRTERGDSAVYLCASSLTGTGTGYTFGSGTRLTVV.

The V and J genes are TRBV21-1 and TRBJ1-5; the listed D gene, TRBD1, was not tested against the DNA. TRBV21-1 is tagged as a pseudogene. This CDR3 is built from 16 residues. CDR3 nucleotides: TGTGCCAGCAGCACCCATTTACAGGGGCCCTGGCTGCCCCAGCATTTT. It yields the protein CASSTHLQGPWLPQHF.

The chain links TRBV30 to TRBJ1-5; TRBD1 matches at 7 bases. The CDR3 is 14 residues long. V shed 4 bases, J shed 2 bases, and the junction held 5 bases outside the gene matches. The germline V gene encodes CDR1 GTSNPN and CDR2 SVGIG (reference sequence). The CDR3: CAWNTGVGNQPQHF. In DNA form, the CDR3 reads TGTGCCTGGAATACAGGGGTGGGCAATCAGCCCCAGCATTTT.

The gene calls are TRBV10-2 and TRBJ2-7; possibly TRBD1 for D (6 bases). The CDR3 loop spans 13 amino acids. Germline V gene sequence: CDR1 WSHSY, CDR2 SAAADI. V lost 6 bases, J lost 1 base, and 10 bases lay in between. DNA for the CDR3: TGCGCCAGCAGGGACAGTTCTTCCTACGAGCAGTACTTC. Its protein is CASRDSSSYEQYF.

The V gene is TRBV10-3, the J gene TRBJ2-2, with D tentatively TRBD2 (6 bases). This CDR3 spans 14 amino acids. Germline V CDR1 and CDR2: ENHRY, SYGVKD. The V and J ends lost 8 bases and 4 bases respectively, with 14 bases between them. As DNA, the CDR3 is TGTGCCATCGAGGGAGGAAGAGGCACCGGGGAGCTGTTTTTT. Amino acids: CAIEGGRGTGELFF.

The J gene is TRBJ2-7, the V gene TRBV29-1; 10 nucleotides align to TRBD2. The CDR3 consists of 15 residues. V lost 6 bases and J lost 4; bases outside the gene matches: 12. Germline V CDR1 and CDR2: SQVTM, ANQGSEA. CDR3 residues: CSVKRLAGYVYEQYF. CDR3 nucleotides: TGCAGCGTGAAAAGACTAGCGGGTTATGTTTACGAGCAGTACTTC.

V gene TRBV7-2 combines with J gene TRBJ2-7, with unresolved D. Germline loops: CDR1 SGHTA, CDR2 FQGNSA. V lost 5 bases and J lost 0, with 2 bases in between. This CDR3 contains 11 residues. The CDR3 protein is CASSRSYEQYF. CDR3 nucleotides: TGTGCCAGCAGCCGCTCCTACGAGCAGTACTTC.

In this sample, this clone turned up once. This chain uses TRBV25-1 with TRBJ2-1; weak D call: TRBD2 (5 bases). Trimming removed 3 bases at V and 9 bases at J, with 18 bases between. Germline V lookup: CDR1 MGHDK, CDR2 SYGVNS. The CDR3 extends over 15 amino acids. The CDR3 DNA is TGTGCCAGCAGTGACACTCATTACGGACTTGGTGAGCAGTTCTTC. Protein product: CASSDTHYGLGEQFF. Drawing the rest from reference TRBV25-1 and TRBJ2-1, the complete variable domain is EADIYQTPRYLVIGTGKKITLECSQTMGHDKMYWYQQDPGMELHLIHYSYGVNSTEKGDLSSESTVSRIRTEHFPLTLESARPSHTSQYLCASSDTHYGLGEQFFGPGTRLTVL.

The V and J genes are TRBV28 and TRBJ1-5, with D uncertain. Trimming cost V 8 bases and J 3 bases, with 11 bases left between them. The CDR3 spans 13 residues. The germline CDR1 and CDR2 sequences are MDHEN and SYDVKM. The CDR3 DNA is TGTGCCAGCGGACTGGGCTACAATCAGCCCCAGCATTTT. Its protein product is CASGLGYNQPQHF.

V is TRBV19 and J is TRBJ1-1; 7 positions agree with TRBD1. CDR3 size: 13 residues. The germline V gene encodes CDR1 LNHDA and CDR2 SQIVND (reference sequence). V dropped 4 bases and J dropped 7; count of bases not matched to a gene: 6. The CDR3 region is CASSTRQGGEAFF. In DNA, the CDR3 is TGTGCCAGTAGTACAAGACAGGGCGGTGAAGCTTTCTTT.

This clone showed up just once. This chain uses TRBV6-4 with TRBJ2-1; 13 positions agree with TRBD2. Germline V gene lookup returns CDR1 MRHNA and CDR2 SNTAGT. Losses at the gene ends were 0 bases for V and 9 bases for J; bases not matched to a gene: 5. The CDR3 length is 16 residues. CDR3 nucleotide sequence: TGTGCCAGCAGTGACTCAACTAGCGGGGGGGCCGCTGAGCAGTTCTTC. Translated: CASSDSTSGGAAEQFF.

J is TRBJ2-1 and V is TRBV5-1, with D unclear. Trimming removed 0 bases at V and 7 bases at J, with 11 bases between. This CDR3 is 14 amino acids long. Germline V gene sequence: CDR1 SGHRS, CDR2 YFSETQ. CDR3 amino acids: CASSLAGDLNEQFF. CDR3 DNA: TGCGCCAGCAGCTTGGCCGGAGATCTGAATGAGCAGTTCTTC.

This rearrangement joins TRBV5-6 to TRBJ2-1; D unresolved. V was shortened by 0 bases and J by 5 bases, with 6 bases between the two germline ends. The CDR3 is 13 residues long. Germline V CDR1 and CDR2: SGHDT, YYEEEE. CDR3 region: CASSLDRHNEQFF. CDR3 sequence (DNA): TGTGCCAGCAGCTTGGACAGACACAATGAGCAGTTCTTC.